This passage covers 6 T cell receptor beta chains from one sample sequenced in a study of T cell responses to AZD1222 COVID-19 vaccine. The assay was immunoSEQ multiplex PCR, and TCRdb's table has in-frame clones only and misses some. The repertoire includes around 130,000 clones, 88% of them detected once, and around 3% sits in the top ten. Material: peripheral blood, obtained 28 days after the second AZD1222 dose. These receptors came from an adult who received the AZD1222 COVID-19 vaccine.

The V call is TRBV12-3 or TRBV12-4, the J call TRBJ1-5; 7 positions agree with TRBD1. The V segment lost 7 bases and the J segment 3 bases; nucleotides outside the gene matches: 3. CDR3 length: 13 amino acids. In DNA, the CDR3 is TGTGCCAGCAAAACAGGGGCCAATCAGCCCCAGCATTTT. Translated, it gives CASKTGANQPQHF.

V and J are TRBV7-8 and TRBJ1-2, with TRBD1 matching 7 bases. Germline CDR1 and CDR2: SGHVS and FQNEAQ. The CDR3 sequence is 18 residues long. After removal of 5 bases from V and 5 bases from J, the junction contained 20 bases not matched to a gene. The CDR3 loop is CASSPYPSTGAFGYGYTF. The CDR3, as DNA: TGTGCCAGCAGCCCTTACCCTTCTACAGGGGCTTTCGGGTATGGCTACACCTTC. Full variable domain (rest looked up from reference TRBV7-8 and TRBJ1-2): GAGVSQSPRYKVAKRGQDVALRCDPISGHVSLFWYQQALGQGPEFLTYFQNEAQLDKSGLPSDRFFAERPEGSVSTLKIQRTQQEDSAVYLCASSPYPSTGAFGYGYTFGSGTRLTVV.

The genes are TRBV6-4 and TRBJ1-2, with D maybe TRBD1 (6 bases). The CDR3 covers 14 residues. V lost 5 bases, J lost 4 bases, and 14 bases lay in between. CDR1 and CDR2 from the germline V gene are MRHNA and SNTAGT. DNA of the CDR3: TGTGCCAGCAGTCAGGGGATCGGTCTCTATGGCTACACCTTC. This gives the protein CASSQGIGLYGYTF.

The V and J genes are TRBV4-3 and TRBJ2-4, with 10 bases identical to TRBD2. V dropped 0 bases and J dropped 0; count of bases not matched to a gene: 8. This CDR3 contains 19 residues. Germline lookup yields CDR1 LGHNA and CDR2 YSLEER. CDR3 sequence: CASSQDLAGGGVAKNIQYF. Written as DNA, the CDR3 is TGCGCCAGCAGCCAAGATTTAGCGGGGGGAGGGGTAGCCAAAAACATTCAGTACTTC.

The chain combines TRBV10-3 with TRBJ1-5; 8 nucleotides line up with TRBD1. Germline-derived CDR1 and CDR2 are ENHRY and SYGVKD. This CDR3 has 14 residues. V lost 6 bases to trimming and J lost 1 base; unmatched junction nucleotides: 2. CDR3: CAISRQGSNQPQHF. In nucleotides, the CDR3 is TGTGCCATCAGCAGACAGGGGAGCAATCAGCCCCAGCATTTT.

The chain employs TRBV5-5 and TRBJ2-7; TRBD2 aligns across 8 bases. Germline loops: CDR1 SGHKS, CDR2 YYEKEE (reference sequence). The length of the CDR3 is 16 residues. V shed 0 bases, J shed 1 base, and the junction held 6 bases outside the gene matches. The CDR3 region has the DNA TGTGCCAGCAGCTTGGGGGCTACTAGCGGTTCCTACGAGCAGTACTTC. Its protein product is CASSLGATSGSYEQYF.